Below, 16 T cell receptor beta chains from the same sample are listed, as sequenced in a study of beta chain features in type 1 diabetes. Expressed TCRB transcripts were sequenced because the isolated RNA had all been reverse transcribed beforehand. The table came from immunoSEQ multiplex PCR; TCRdb's copy has only in-frame clones and leaves some out. The sample lists 400,000 to 550,000 clones, over 10% occurring once. Material for sequencing was naive CD4+ T cells from blood. The receptor source for this set is a woman aged 18 to 35 in good health.

This clone has more than one count but fewer than ten. V and J are TRBV20-1 and TRBJ2-5; D not certain. Germline V gene lookup returns CDR1 DFQATT and CDR2 SNEGSKA (reference sequence). The CDR3 extends over 11 amino acids. V dropped 3 bases and J dropped 3 bases, with 5 bases sitting between them. CDR3 sequence: CSARAKETQYF. DNA of the CDR3: TGCAGTGCTAGGGCAAAAGAGACCCAGTACTTC.

The chain carries TRBV2 and TRBJ2-1; D possibly corresponds to TRBD1 (5 bases). The V end was cut by 8 bases, the J end by 6 bases, with 14 bases between. Germline V lookup: CDR1 SNHLY, CDR2 FYNNEI. CDR3 length equals 13 residues. The CDR3 loop reads CASVIDSVNEQFF. The CDR3 DNA reads TGTGCCAGCGTCATTGACAGCGTCAATGAGCAGTTCTTC.

The J gene is TRBJ2-7, the V gene TRBV2, with D maybe TRBD1 (6 bases). Germline V gene data show CDR1 as SNHLY and CDR2 as FYNNEI. The length of the CDR3 is 14 residues. Trimming left V 6 bases short and J 3 bases short, with 15 bases between. Here the CDR3 DNA reads TGTGCCAGCAGAATGACAGGAGTTGACTACGAGCAGTACTTC. It translates to CASRMTGVDYEQYF.

Only a few counts were recorded for this clone. This chain uses TRBV2 with TRBJ1-1; D uncertain. CDR3 size: 11 residues. Germline-derived CDR1 and CDR2 are SNHLY and FYNNEI. V gave up 2 bases and J gave up 10 bases, with 8 bases separating them. The CDR3 loop is CASSELIVAFF. For the CDR3, the DNA is TGTGCCAGCAGTGAACTAATTGTAGCTTTCTTT.

The chain uses TRBV18 and TRBJ2-5; perhaps TRBD2 as D (5 bases). In germline, CDR1 is KGHSH, CDR2 LQKENI. V was shortened by 0 bases and J by 7 bases, with 6 bases between the two germline ends. This CDR3 spans 12 amino acids. In nucleotides, the CDR3 is TGTGCCAGCTCACCACCAGAGGGGACCCAGTACTTC. Translating gives CASSPPEGTQYF.

The rearrangement uses TRBV7-9 and TRBJ1-1, with D possibly being TRBD1 (5 bases). Germline CDR1 SEHNR, CDR2 FQNEAQ (reference sequence). V lost 1 base to trimming and J lost 1 base, with 10 bases between them. The CDR3 is 15 amino acids. CDR3 in DNA: TGTGCCAGCAGCTTAGTGGGGGGAGCGAACACTGAAGCTTTCTTT. Translated: CASSLVGGANTEAFF.

In this sample, this clone turned up a few times. This sequence joins TRBV7-6 and TRBJ2-3; D is perhaps TRBD2 (5 bases). V lost 5 bases to trimming and J lost 1 base, with 19 bases between them. The CDR3 runs 17 residues. Germline values: CDR1 SGHVS, CDR2 FNYEAQ. The chain's CDR3 is CASSATSSGSGTDTQYF. DNA for the CDR3: TGTGCCAGCAGCGCCACCTCTTCGGGAAGTGGCACAGATACGCAGTATTTT.

This clone was observed a handful of times. The V gene is TRBV7-2, the J gene TRBJ2-1; possibly TRBD1 for D (6 bases). CDR1 is SGHTA and CDR2 is FQGNSA in the germline V gene. V was pared by 5 bases and J by 10 bases, with 12 bases between. The CDR3 covers 12 residues. As DNA, the CDR3 is TGTGCCAGCAGCCTCCTACAGGGAGAGCAGTTCTTC. Encoded protein: CASSLLQGEQFF.

This clone was recorded a few times. The genes are TRBV30 and TRBJ1-3; maybe TRBD1 (5 bases). Trimming took off 3 bases at V and 4 bases at J, with 10 bases between the two ends. This CDR3 is 13 amino acids long. The germline gives CDR1 GTSNPN, CDR2 SVGIG (reference sequence). The DNA for the CDR3 is TGTGCCTGGAGCGGGGGAGGAGGAAACACCATATATTTT. Amino acids: CAWSGGGGNTIYF. The full variable domain, in which reference TRBV30 and TRBJ1-3 provide the parts outside the CDR3, is SQTIHQWPATLVQPVGSPLSLECTVEGTSNPNLYWYRQAAGRGLQLLFYSVGIGQISSEVPQNLSASRPQDRQFILSSKKLLLSDSGFYLCAWSGGGGNTIYFGEGSWLTVV.

The chain couples TRBV27 to TRBJ1-4, with TRBD1 matching over 8 bases. The CDR3 length is 15 residues. With 5 bases clipped from V and 8 bases from J, the junction kept 10 bases outside the gene matches. Germline loops: CDR1 MNHEY, CDR2 SMNVEV (reference sequence). In nucleotides, the CDR3 is TGTGCCAGCAGTCTCGGACAGGGAGCACCAGAAAAACTGTTTTTT. Translated: CASSLGQGAPEKLFF.

The chain recombines TRBV9 with TRBJ2-3, with TRBD2 as a possible D gene (6 bases). Between the trimmed V and J ends, which lost 1 base and 4 bases, there was a span of 16 bases. Germline V CDR1 and CDR2: SGDLS, YYNGEE. The CDR3 sequence is 16 residues long. The CDR3 DNA follows: TGTGCCAGCAGCGTATCGTCCGGGGGTGTCCCAGATACGCAGTATTTT. Encoded protein: CASSVSSGGVPDTQYF.

This clone has only a few counts. The rearrangement links TRBV13 to TRBJ1-2; D gene uncertain. V shed 0 bases and J shed 8 bases, with 16 bases lying between them. There are 15 residues in the CDR3. Germline CDR1 PRHDT, CDR2 FYEKMQ (reference sequence). The CDR3 loop reads CASSLGLRSSIGYTF. CDR3 DNA sequence: TGTGCCAGCAGCTTAGGGTTGAGGAGTTCTATCGGCTACACCTTC. Variable domain in full (rest from reference TRBV13 and TRBJ1-2): AAGVIQSPRHLIKEKRETATLKCYPIPRHDTVYWYQQGPGQDPQFLISFYEKMQSDKGSIPDRFSAQQFSDYHSELNMSSLELGDSALYFCASSLGLRSSIGYTFGSGTRLTVV.

The chain's CDR3 is CASNGLGADTQYF. The DNA of the CDR3 is TGTGCCAGCAACGGGTTAGGGGCAGATACGCAGTATTTT. The rearrangement uses TRBV9 and TRBJ2-3; D may be TRBD1 (5 bases). The CDR3 spans 13 residues. Deletions cut 6 bases from V and 4 bases from J, with 12 bases between. Germline loops: CDR1 SGDLS, CDR2 YYNGEE. The full variable domain, with the rest looked up from reference TRBV9 and TRBJ2-3, is DSGVTQTPKHLITATGQRVTLRCSPRSGDLSVYWYQQSLDQGLQFLIQYYNGEERAKGNILERFSAQQFPDLHSELNLSSLELGDSALYFCASNGLGADTQYFGPGTRLTVL.

The chain uses TRBV28 and TRBJ1-2; no clear D. The length of the CDR3 is 14 residues. Germline V gives CDR1 MDHEN, CDR2 SYDVKM. V was pared by 3 bases and J by 2 bases, with 10 bases between. CDR3 protein: CASSFGVPNYGYTF. CDR3 bases: TGTGCCAGCAGTTTTGGGGTACCGAACTATGGCTACACCTTC.

This clone was found a few times. The genes are TRBV5-1 and TRBJ2-5; D may be TRBD2 (6 bases). V lost 0 bases to trimming and J lost 14 bases, with 17 bases between them. The germline V gene encodes CDR1 SGHRS and CDR2 YFSETQ. The CDR3 has 13 residues. The CDR3 spells CASSLEQGSTSYF. The CDR3, as DNA: TGCGCCAGCAGCTTGGAGCAGGGCTCTACTAGCTACTTC.

J is TRBJ1-1 and V is TRBV9; D unclear. The CDR3 is 14 residues long. The V end was cut by 4 bases, the J end by 0 bases, with 10 bases between. Germline V gene data show CDR1 as SGDLS and CDR2 as YYNGEE. The CDR3 loop reads CASSLGGLNTEAFF. In nucleotides, the CDR3 is TGTGCCAGCAGCCTGGGAGGACTGAACACTGAAGCTTTCTTT. The whole variable domain, remainder taken from reference TRBV9 and TRBJ1-1, is DSGVTQTPKHLITATGQRVTLRCSPRSGDLSVYWYQQSLDQGLQFLIQYYNGEERAKGNILERFSAQQFPDLHSELNLSSLELGDSALYFCASSLGGLNTEAFFGQGTRLTVV.